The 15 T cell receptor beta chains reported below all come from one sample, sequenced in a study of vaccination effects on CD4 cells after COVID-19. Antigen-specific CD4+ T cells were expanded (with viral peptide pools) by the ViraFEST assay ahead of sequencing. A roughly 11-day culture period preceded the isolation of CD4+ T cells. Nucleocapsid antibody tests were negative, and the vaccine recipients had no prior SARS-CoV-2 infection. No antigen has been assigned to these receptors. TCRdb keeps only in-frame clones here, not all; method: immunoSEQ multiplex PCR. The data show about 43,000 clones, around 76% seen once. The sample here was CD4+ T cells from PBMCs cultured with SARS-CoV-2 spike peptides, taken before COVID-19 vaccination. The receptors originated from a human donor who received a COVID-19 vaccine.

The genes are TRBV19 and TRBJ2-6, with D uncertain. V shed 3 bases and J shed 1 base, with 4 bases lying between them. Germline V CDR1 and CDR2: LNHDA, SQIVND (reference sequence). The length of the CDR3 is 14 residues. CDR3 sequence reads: CASSIVSGANVLTF. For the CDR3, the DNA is TGTGCCAGTAGTATCGTATCTGGGGCCAACGTCCTGACTTTC.

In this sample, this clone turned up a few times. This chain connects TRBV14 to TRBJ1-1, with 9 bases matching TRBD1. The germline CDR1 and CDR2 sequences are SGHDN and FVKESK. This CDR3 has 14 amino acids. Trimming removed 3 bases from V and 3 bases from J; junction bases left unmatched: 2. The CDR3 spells CASSQDRGYTEAFF. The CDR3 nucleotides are TGTGCCAGCAGCCAGGACAGGGGATACACTGAAGCTTTCTTT.

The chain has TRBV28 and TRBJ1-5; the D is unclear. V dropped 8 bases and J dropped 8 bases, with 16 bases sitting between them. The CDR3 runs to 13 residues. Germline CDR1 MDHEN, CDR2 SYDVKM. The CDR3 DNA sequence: TGTGCCAGCTACACTCGCCGCGGGGAGCCCCAGCATTTT. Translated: CASYTRRGEPQHF.

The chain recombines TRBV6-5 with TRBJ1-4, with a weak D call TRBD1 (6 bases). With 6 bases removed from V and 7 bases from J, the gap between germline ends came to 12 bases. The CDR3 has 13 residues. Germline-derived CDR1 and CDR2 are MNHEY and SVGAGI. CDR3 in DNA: TGTGCCAGCAGCGTAGGGGGTGGTGAAAAACTGTTTTTT. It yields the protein CASSVGGGEKLFF.

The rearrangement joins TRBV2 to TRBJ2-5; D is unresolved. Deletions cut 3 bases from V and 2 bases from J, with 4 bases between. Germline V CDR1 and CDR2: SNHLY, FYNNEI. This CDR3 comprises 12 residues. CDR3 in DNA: TGTGCCAGCAGTGACTGGCAAGAGACCCAGTACTTC. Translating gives CASSDWQETQYF.

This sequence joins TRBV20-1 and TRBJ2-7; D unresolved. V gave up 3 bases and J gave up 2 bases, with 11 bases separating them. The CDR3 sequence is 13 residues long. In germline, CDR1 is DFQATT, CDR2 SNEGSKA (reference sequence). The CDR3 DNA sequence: TGCAGTGCTAGTAAGGTCTGGCCCTACGAGCAGTACGTC. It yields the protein CSASKVWPYEQYV.

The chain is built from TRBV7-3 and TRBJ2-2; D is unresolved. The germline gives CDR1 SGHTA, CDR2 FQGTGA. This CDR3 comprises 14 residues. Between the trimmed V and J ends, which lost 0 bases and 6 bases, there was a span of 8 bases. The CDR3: CASSLTLGSGELFF. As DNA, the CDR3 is TGTGCCAGCAGCTTAACCCTGGGGTCCGGGGAGCTGTTTTTT. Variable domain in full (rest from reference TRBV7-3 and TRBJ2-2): GAGVSQTPSNKVTEKGKYVELRCDPISGHTALYWYRQSLGQGPEFLIYFQGTGAADDSGLPNDRFFAVRPEGSVSTLKIQRTERGDSAVYLCASSLTLGSGELFFGEGSRLTVL.

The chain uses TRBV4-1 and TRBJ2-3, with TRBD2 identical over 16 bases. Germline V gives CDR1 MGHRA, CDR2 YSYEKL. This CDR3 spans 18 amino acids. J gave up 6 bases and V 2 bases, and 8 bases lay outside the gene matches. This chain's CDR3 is CASSQSGTSGGGVDTQYF. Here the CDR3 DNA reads TGCGCCAGCAGCCAATCCGGGACTAGCGGGGGGGGCGTGGATACGCAGTATTTT.

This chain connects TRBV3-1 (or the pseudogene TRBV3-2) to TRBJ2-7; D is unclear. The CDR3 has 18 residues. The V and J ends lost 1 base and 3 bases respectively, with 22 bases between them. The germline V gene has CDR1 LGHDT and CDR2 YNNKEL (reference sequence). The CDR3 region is CASSQGPTRPILIYEQYV. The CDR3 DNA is TGTGCCAGCAGCCAAGGGCCAACCCGACCCATACTAATCTACGAGCAGTACGTC.

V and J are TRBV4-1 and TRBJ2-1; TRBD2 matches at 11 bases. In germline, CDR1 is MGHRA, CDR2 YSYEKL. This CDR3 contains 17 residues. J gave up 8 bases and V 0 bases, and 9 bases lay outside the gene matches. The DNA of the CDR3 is TGCGCCAGCAGCCAAGAATTAGCGGGGGGGCTTACGTATGAGCAGTTCTTC. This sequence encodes CASSQELAGGLTYEQFF.

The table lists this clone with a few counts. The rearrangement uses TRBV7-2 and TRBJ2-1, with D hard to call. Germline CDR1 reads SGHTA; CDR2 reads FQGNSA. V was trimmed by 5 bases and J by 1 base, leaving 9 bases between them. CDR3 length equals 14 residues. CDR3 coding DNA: TGTGCCAGCAGCCCAAGGCAGTCCTACAATGAGCAGTTCTTC. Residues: CASSPRQSYNEQFF. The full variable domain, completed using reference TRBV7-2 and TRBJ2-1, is GAGVSQSPSNKVTEKGKDVELRCDPISGHTALYWYRQSLGQGLEFLIYFQGNSAPDKSGLPSDRFSAERTGGSVSTLTIQRTQQEDSAVYLCASSPRQSYNEQFFGPGTRLTVL.

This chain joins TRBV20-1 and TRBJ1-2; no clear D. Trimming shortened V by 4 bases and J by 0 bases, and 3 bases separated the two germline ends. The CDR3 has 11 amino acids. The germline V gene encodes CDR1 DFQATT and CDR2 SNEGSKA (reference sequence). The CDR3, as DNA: TGCAGTGCTACCCCTAACTATGGCTACACCTTC. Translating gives CSATPNYGYTF.

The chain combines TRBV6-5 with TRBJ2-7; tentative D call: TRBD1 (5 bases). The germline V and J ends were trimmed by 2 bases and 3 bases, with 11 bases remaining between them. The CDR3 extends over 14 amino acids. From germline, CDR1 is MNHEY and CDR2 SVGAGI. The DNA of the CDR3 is TGTGCCAGCAGTTACGCACAGGAGAACTACGAGCAGTACGTC. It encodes CASSYAQENYEQYV.

CDR3 in amino acids: CAWSVRGRNSPLHF. In nucleotides, the CDR3 is TGTGCCTGGAGTGTACGAGGGCGGAATTCACCCCTCCACTTT. The chain combines TRBV30 with TRBJ1-6; D remains unclear. Trimming removed 0 bases at V and 7 bases at J, with 10 bases between. The germline gives CDR1 GTSNPN, CDR2 SVGIG (reference sequence). The CDR3 contains 14 residues.

The CDR3 DNA reads TGTGCCAGCATGGGACAGAGCAATCAGCCCCAGCATTTT. It codes for CASMGQSNQPQHF. The chain couples TRBV6-5 to TRBJ1-5; 7 bases line up with TRBD1. V lost 7 bases to trimming and J lost 1 base; unmatched junction nucleotides: 1. The CDR3 extends over 13 amino acids. Germline CDR1 is MNHEY and CDR2 is SVGAGI.